This TCR beta chain stems from a study of cytomegalovirus exposure and HLA in healthy donors. The CDR3 has 19 residues. Trimming cost V 5 bases and J 0 bases; bases outside gene matches: 11. Per the germline V gene, CDR1 is SGHVS and CDR2 is FQNEAQ. Vbeta (60) and Jbeta (13) primers were used in the PCR. Generated by immunoSEQ multiplex PCR, the TCRdb table keeps only in-frame clones and is missing some. Among about 180,000 clones listed, roughly 80% were seen once. This sequence originates from a man in his forties in good health and CMV-seronegative. This sequence joins TRBV7-8 and TRBJ2-1; 12 bases line up with TRBD2. Sample: PBMCs. This chain's CDR3 is CASSQTSGGHASSYNEQFF. Here the CDR3 DNA reads TGTGCCAGCAGCCAGACTAGCGGGGGACATGCTAGCTCCTACAATGAGCAGTTCTTC.